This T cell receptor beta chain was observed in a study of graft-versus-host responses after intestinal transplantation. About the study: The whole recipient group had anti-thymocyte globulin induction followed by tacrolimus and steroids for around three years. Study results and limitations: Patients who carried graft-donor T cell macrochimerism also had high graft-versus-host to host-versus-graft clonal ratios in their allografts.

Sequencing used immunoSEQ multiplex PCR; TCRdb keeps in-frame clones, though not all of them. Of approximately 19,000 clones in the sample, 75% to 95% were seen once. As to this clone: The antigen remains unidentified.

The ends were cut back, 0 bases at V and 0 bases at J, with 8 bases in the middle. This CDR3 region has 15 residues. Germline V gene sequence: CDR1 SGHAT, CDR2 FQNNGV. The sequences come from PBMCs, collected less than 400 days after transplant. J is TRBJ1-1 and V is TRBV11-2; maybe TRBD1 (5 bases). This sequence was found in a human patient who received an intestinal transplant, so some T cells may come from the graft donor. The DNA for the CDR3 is TGTGCCAGCAGCTTAGATGGGGACCTGAACACTGAAGCTTTCTTT. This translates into CASSLDGDLNTEAFF.